What follows are 18 T cell receptor beta chains derived from one specimen sequenced in a study of T cell responses to AZD1222 COVID-19 vaccine. This table comes from immunoSEQ multiplex PCR, and its TCRdb copy is limited to in-frame clones, with some not included. The repertoire holds fewer than 100,000 clones, with 70% to 85% as singletons. This material consisted of peripheral blood, taken 28 days after the second AZD1222 dose. The receptors derive from an adult who received the AZD1222 COVID-19 vaccine.

The J gene is TRBJ2-7, the V gene TRBV9; D remains unclear. The CDR3 runs to 14 residues. Germline-derived CDR1 and CDR2 are SGDLS and YYNGEE. Trimming cost V 3 bases and J 7 bases, with 17 bases left between them. Here the CDR3 reads CASSEDPVLGEQYF. The CDR3 DNA reads as TGTGCCAGCAGCGAGGATCCGGTTCTAGGGGAGCAGTACTTC.

The gene calls are TRBV20-1 and TRBJ2-1, with D hard to call. CDR3 size: 11 residues. With 7 bases removed from V and 5 bases from J, the gap between germline ends came to 9 bases. Germline V gives CDR1 DFQATT, CDR2 SNEGSKA (reference sequence). The CDR3 nucleotides are TGCAGTGTCCCTGGGGACAATGAGCAGTTCTTC. Encoded protein: CSVPGDNEQFF.

In the case of this clone: Different DNA sequences within this sample yield the same CDR3. The CDR3 nucleotides are TGTGCCAGCAGCCTAGGGACAGAGACCTACGAGCAGTACTTC. Encoded protein: CASSLGTETYEQYF. This sequence joins TRBV7-9 and TRBJ2-7; the match to TRBD1 covers 7 bases. The germline gives CDR1 SEHNR, CDR2 FQNEAQ (reference sequence). Trimming cost V 5 bases and J 2 bases; bases outside gene matches: 6. The CDR3 loop spans 14 amino acids. Full variable domain (outside the CDR3, taken from reference TRBV7-9 and TRBJ2-7): DTGVSQNPRHKITKRGQNVTFRCDPISEHNRLYWYRQTLGQGPEFLTYFQNEAQLEKSRLLSDRFSAERPKGSFSTLEIQRTEQGDSAMYLCASSLGTETYEQYFGPGTRLTVT.

This clone was seen once. V gene TRBV5-6 combines with J gene TRBJ2-1; 7 nucleotides align to TRBD2. CDR1 and CDR2 from the germline V gene are SGHDT and YYEEEE. With V trimmed by 4 bases and J by 1 base, 5 bases remained unmatched. The CDR3 consists of 15 residues. Written as DNA, the CDR3 is TGTGCCAGCAGCCCAATTAGCGGGTCCTACAATGAGCAGTTCTTC. This translates into CASSPISGSYNEQFF. The complete variable domain, with remaining parts taken from reference TRBV5-6 and TRBJ2-1, reads DAGVTQSPTHLIKTRGQQVTLRCSPKSGHDTVSWYQQALGQGPQFIFQYYEEEERQRGNFPDRFSGHQFPNYSSELNVNALLLGDSALYLCASSPISGSYNEQFFGPGTRLTVL.

The chain couples TRBV28 to TRBJ1-1, with 9 positions matching TRBD1. The V gene end was trimmed by 6 bases and the J gene end by 5 bases; junction bases not matched to a gene: 10. CDR3 length equals 15 residues. The germline V gene encodes CDR1 MDHEN and CDR2 SYDVKM. Here the CDR3 reads CASSPQGAVRTEAFF. DNA for the CDR3: TGTGCCAGCAGCCCACAGGGGGCGGTGAGAACTGAAGCTTTCTTT.

In this sample, this clone turned up a few times. The chain employs TRBV19 and TRBJ1-3; D call uncertain. The germline CDR1 and CDR2 sequences are LNHDA and SQIVND (reference sequence). Trimming removed 6 bases from V and 5 bases from J, with 8 bases in between. The CDR3 extends over 12 amino acids. CDR3 DNA sequence: TGTGCCAGTAGACTCGGACGAAACACCATATATTTT. It is translated as CASRLGRNTIYF.

The chain couples TRBV2 to TRBJ1-2; D uncertain. The CDR3 extends over 12 amino acids. Germline lookup yields CDR1 SNHLY and CDR2 FYNNEI. Trimming cost V 4 bases and J 8 bases, with 11 bases left between them. CDR3 loop: CASSGLGGGYTF. The CDR3 DNA follows: TGTGCCAGCAGTGGATTGGGCGGGGGCTACACCTTC.

This sequence joins TRBV19 and TRBJ1-1; D is undetermined. Between the trimmed V and J ends, which lost 7 bases and 0 bases, there was a span of 12 bases. The CDR3 extends over 14 amino acids. Germline V lookup: CDR1 LNHDA, CDR2 SQIVND (reference sequence). Here the CDR3 DNA reads TGTGCCAGTAATCGTGAGGGATTGAACACTGAAGCTTTCTTT. Translating gives CASNREGLNTEAFF.

This chain joins TRBV3-1 (or the pseudogene TRBV3-2) and TRBJ2-2; no reliable D call. CDR3 length: 14 residues. With 2 bases removed from V and 7 bases from J, the gap between germline ends came to 11 bases. The V gene's germline CDR1 is LGHDT and CDR2 YNNKEL (reference sequence). The CDR3 here is CASSQSRGFGELFF. The CDR3 DNA follows: TGTGCCAGCAGCCAATCACGCGGATTCGGGGAGCTGTTTTTT.

This chain links TRBV27 with TRBJ1-4; no clear D. The CDR3 runs to 15 residues. With 4 bases removed from V and 0 bases from J, the gap between germline ends came to 9 bases. Germline CDR1 and CDR2: MNHEY and SMNVEV (reference sequence). The CDR3, as DNA: TGTGCCAGCAGTTCTACCTACTCAACTAATGAAAAACTGTTTTTT. Its protein is CASSSTYSTNEKLFF.

The rearrangement uses TRBV18 and TRBJ1-5, with D possibly TRBD1 on 5 matching bases. Trimming shortened V by 5 bases and J by 6 bases, and 17 bases separated the two germline ends. The CDR3 extends over 15 amino acids. The germline V gene has CDR1 KGHSH and CDR2 LQKENI. DNA of the CDR3: TGTGCCAGCTCAGGGGGACGCCGCGAGACTCAGCCCCAGCATTTT. This codes for CASSGGRRETQPQHF.

The chain combines TRBV7-3 with TRBJ1-1; TRBD1 might be the D (5 bases). CDR1 SGHTA and CDR2 FQGTGA come from the germline V gene. This CDR3 contains 15 residues. Trimming shortened V by 0 bases and J by 1 base, and 9 bases separated the two germline ends. CDR3 DNA sequence: TGTGCCAGCAGCTTAACTGGGGCCCAGAACACTGAAGCTTTCTTT. This encodes CASSLTGAQNTEAFF.

V gene TRBV5-1 combines with J gene TRBJ2-5; D not resolved. The ends were cut back, 1 base at V and 3 bases at J, with 13 bases in the middle. Germline CDR1 and CDR2: SGHRS and YFSETQ. CDR3 length: 15 amino acids. The CDR3 DNA is TGCGCCAGCAGCTTGCCCTCCCAACTAAAAGAGACCCAGTACTTC. Translation gives CASSLPSQLKETQYF. The full variable domain, rest sourced from reference TRBV5-1 and TRBJ2-5, is KAGVTQTPRYLIKTRGQQVTLSCSPISGHRSVSWYQQTPGQGLQFLFEYFSETQRNKGNFPGRFSGRQFSNSRSEMNVSTLELGDSALYLCASSLPSQLKETQYFGPGTRLLVL.

V gene TRBV11-2 combines with J gene TRBJ2-7; no clear D. The CDR3 contains 15 residues. V was clipped by 0 bases and J by 6 bases, with 15 bases between them. The germline gives CDR1 SGHAT, CDR2 FQNNGV. The chain's CDR3 is CASSLDLSSLTEQYF. CDR3 DNA: TGTGCCAGCAGCTTAGATCTAAGCTCATTGACCGAGCAGTACTTC.

The V and J genes are TRBV7-9 and TRBJ2-1, with TRBD1 as a possible D gene (6 bases). Trimming left V 8 bases short and J 8 bases short, with 22 bases between. From germline, CDR1 is SEHNR and CDR2 FQNEAQ (reference sequence). The CDR3 has 15 residues. CDR3 protein: CASVQGGSVEDEQFF. The CDR3 DNA follows: TGTGCCAGCGTTCAAGGGGGTTCTGTCGAGGATGAGCAGTTCTTC.

This clone has only one observation. The chain links TRBV5-8 to TRBJ1-4; D gene uncertain. Trimming shortened V by 6 bases and J by 6 bases, and 0 bases separated the two germline ends. Germline CDR1 is SGHTS and CDR2 is YDEGEE. The CDR3 extends over 9 amino acids. CDR3 sequence reads: CASNEKLFF. The CDR3 region has the DNA TGTGCCAGCAATGAAAAACTGTTTTTT.

The V call is TRBV3-1 (or the pseudogene TRBV3-2), the J call TRBJ1-2; D might be TRBD1 (5 bases). The V and J ends lost 1 base and 4 bases respectively, with 7 bases between them. Germline V lookup: CDR1 LGHDT, CDR2 YNNKEL (reference sequence). The CDR3 length is 13 residues. CDR3 in DNA: TGTGCCAGCAGCCAAGGGGGACGCTATGGCTACACCTTC. It codes for CASSQGGRYGYTF.

The chain recombines TRBV2 with TRBJ2-5, with TRBD2 as a possible D gene (5 bases). CDR3 length: 13 amino acids. Trimming cost V 3 bases and J 3 bases, with 8 bases left between them. Germline V gene sequence: CDR1 SNHLY, CDR2 FYNNEI. The CDR3 region is CASSEIAKETQYF. In DNA, the CDR3 is TGTGCCAGCAGTGAGATAGCGAAAGAGACCCAGTACTTC.